This T cell receptor beta chain is drawn from a study of cytomegalovirus exposure and HLA in healthy donors (dated by TCRdb to 2017 to 2019). Turning to the overall study: An earlier analysis of approximately 640 of the donors reported more than 250 Gb of sequence data and roughly 110 million unique TCR beta sequences from about 200 million T cells. To study patterns of TCR occurrence, a later analysis re-analyzed previously published TCR beta repertoires from several hundred donors and added high-resolution HLA genotyping. Of the approximately 400 genotyped donors, less than 85% were placed in the genetic ancestry cluster associated with self-reported Caucasian donors. All discovery cohort repertoires had been generated on a single sequencing platform. Typing coverage differed by locus: A, B, C, DRB1 and DQB1 were typed in about 620-640 donors, DQA1 in about 560, DPA1 in some 610, and DPB1 in approximately 450. Among around 400 genotyped donors of the cohort, an average of approximately 240,000 unique TCR beta nucleotide sequences was sequenced per donor, of which 15% to 20% were non-productive. Donor age, sex, ethnicity and CMV serostatus were collected together with the repertoire data. In the later analysis, no new phenotypic data were used to find candidate immune exposures; instead, reliance was placed on TCR beta sequences and their occurrence across donors. The study was designed to test whether signatures of past pathogen exposure could be identified by cataloging public T cell receptors. HLA typing included class I and class II loci at four-digit resolution. Along with the approximately 700-subject first cohort, a separate validation cohort of 120 different subjects was used. The T cell repertoires of 550 to 850 subjects were profiled by immunosequencing and related to cytomegalovirus serostatus. A later genetic analysis took genome-wide SNP genotypes for about 60% of the roughly 670 donors and used that subset as a discovery cohort. An earlier analysis of about 620 of the donors applied high-throughput TCR beta sequencing to assess whether each TCR beta V gene segment acted as functional or pseudogenic. Roughly 300 gigabases of sequencing data and roughly 81 million unique TCR sequences made up an early release that covered several hundred HLA-typed donors. To predict cytomegalovirus infection status, the study combined high-throughput TCR immunosequencing, statistical association of individual TCRs with disease status, and machine learning. About five DR-DQ haplotypes were handled as single units for association and clustering, since linkage in the cohort was strong.

To note about this clone: Its binding antigen is unknown. No base qualities exist here, and no much larger clone lies one base off it.

What the study reported, not specific to this receptor: A further reported finding was that TCR beta sequences accurately predicted the HLA-A and HLA-B alleles for most subjects in the first cohort. According to the authors, the approach could potentially be generalized to other disease states and immunological phenotypes. Because some donors lacked HLA typing at each locus, the association tests relied only on the typed subset. Several of the top co-occurrence clusters appeared to be linked to parvovirus B19, influenza, CMV and Epstein-Barr virus, according to a later analysis. Three of the identified cytomegalovirus-associated TCR beta chains were confirmed in vitro to be specific for cytomegalovirus antigens. In a later genetic analysis, a missense DCLRE1C variant was associated with V-gene and J-gene trimming of TCR beta chains, and the association was replicated in an independent cohort. For the cohort, immune exposure information was limited to CMV serostatus. Linkage disequilibrium might explain the correlated functional status among segregating V segments, but an unknown experimental factor could not be ruled out. Because counts were too low, roughly 18 rarely observed V segments, including chromosome 9 orphons, were left out of the earlier analysis of approximately 500 of the donors. In a later analysis, most CMV-associated TCR beta chains were found to appear HLA-restricted, with HLA associations seemingly driven largely by CMV exposure. Compared with equally common non-associated chains, HLA-associated TCR beta chains in a later analysis were more clonally expanded and had lower generation probabilities. Only TCR beta chains were sequenced in this cohort, and the absence of alpha or paired-chain data limited detectable features. Most TCR sequences were observed very rarely across donors, whereas some public TCRs were present in many individuals. A group of highly shared sequence variants was considered likely to be a technical artifact of the sequencing pipeline. According to a later genetic analysis, donors in an Asian-associated ancestry cluster had fewer N-insertions in productive TCRs than the roughly 670-donor mean. In a later analysis, TCR association rates were found to vary across HLA loci, with the most associated TCRs seen for DRB1 alleles and the fewest for HLA-C alleles. At a false discovery rate of 0.05, a later analysis linked approximately 18,000 TCR beta sequences to specific HLA alleles. Cytomegalovirus status was reported to be diagnosed by the classifier with high specificity and sensitivity in both the original and validation cohorts. Strong co-occurrence of HLA alleles, especially DR and DQ, made assigning TCR associations to individual alleles difficult. Presence/absence analyses assumed roughly uniform sequencing depth across donors, an assumption that may not hold. The study gave a list of some 150 TCR beta chains associated with cytomegalovirus. An earlier analysis of some 590 of the donors showed that most TCR beta V segments appeared in productive rearrangements either about 90% or about 30% of the time, which broadly matched IMGT annotations.

The library was made by the immunoSEQ multiplex PCR assay. The multiplex PCR relied on a mix of 60 forward primers for TCR Vbeta segments and 13 reverse primers for TCR Jbeta segments. The CDR3 region of rearranged TCR beta genes was amplified from genomic DNA with a multiplex PCR assay. On the Illumina HiSeq System, the amplified TCR beta libraries were sequenced as 87-base-pair reads. Processing in the source paper ran as follows. In a later analysis, 80 million or so unique TCR beta chains were counted across the approximately 620 repertoires, and around 10 million of these chains were shared by at least two donors. Raw reads were error-corrected and collapsed into unique sequences with a nearest-neighbor algorithm that merged closely related sequences to remove PCR and sequencing errors. Alignment of CDR3 sequences to IMGT reference sequences was used to assign V, D and J gene segments. For a sequence to be retained, a match of at least six nucleotides was required to both a V gene segment and a J gene segment. Rearrangements were called productive when the CDR3 lacked stop codons and stayed in frame with V and J; all others were non-productive. Following IMGT convention, CDR3 was defined as the stretch from the second conserved V-encoded cysteine up to the conserved J-encoded phenylalanine. Sequences without an unambiguous match to a single V gene segment were excluded from the earlier analysis of a few hundred of the donors. An earlier analysis of 587 of the donors classified V segments as functional when productive rearrangements were above 56.7% and as segregating when the standard deviation between donors was above 5%. A statistical classification framework was built for diagnosing cytomegalovirus status from the catalog of TCR beta chain sequences. A later analysis assigned V and J genes by comparing TCR nucleotide sequences with IMGT/GENE-DB human TR gene sequences. In a later analysis, CDR3 sequences and most-parsimonious VDJ recombination scenarios were assigned using the TCRdist pipeline. In a later analysis, each TCR beta chain was defined by its CDR3 amino acid sequence together with its V-gene family, and reads without a unique V-gene family were excluded. To address suspected cross-contamination and a sequencing artifact, a later analysis removed a few hundred highly shared, low-generation-probability nucleotide sequences. In a later analysis, a clonal expansion index for each public chain was calculated from normalized within-repertoire ranks of inferred template counts. In a later analysis, generation probabilities were computed using a VDJ recombination model fitted to out-of-frame rearrangements, and the results were checked against IGoR. In a later analysis, hypergeometric tests were used to score TCR-TCR, TCR-HLA and TCR-CMV co-occurrence, with a repertoire-size bias correction applied to TCR pairs. To estimate false discovery rates, a later analysis permuted the HLA or CMV assignments 20 times. A later analysis grouped co-occurring TCRs with DBSCAN, adding TCRdist sequence similarity when clustering within HLA-allele-positive subsets. Repertoires with fewer than 30,000 or more than 120,000 public chains, plus five repertoires with anomalous nucleotide sharing, were excluded from co-occurrence clustering. The source is immuneACCESS, and TCRdb retained only in-frame sequences with V and J called. Part of the clones is not carried over; for the studies checked, unresolved V genes explain less than half of this, and the remainder is unexplained. V and J calls and clone size come straight from that table; D and trimming were deduced from the DNA. The sample table records nearly 200,000 clones; 82% of these occur just once. Jointly, the top ten make up roughly 0.095% of the sample.

The cohort comprised some 730 healthy bone marrow donors. All cohort members were sampled while nominally healthy, although unrecorded immune exposures were likely present. The donor tested CMV seronegative and was one of the 352 seronegative cohort members. Every donor gave a peripheral blood sample, and the peripheral blood mononuclear cells from that sample were used for TCR beta sequencing. Genomic DNA extraction from the blood cell samples was performed with the Qiagen DNeasy Blood Extraction Kit. The source of this sequence is a boy aged 2 to 10 in good health and CMV-seronegative. Sequenced: PBMCs.

This receptor has the CDR3 CASSAGGGVSGNTIYF. The nucleotide sequence reads TGTGCCAGCAGCGCCGGGGGAGGCGTTTCTGGAAACACCATATATTTT. The receptor chain draws on TRBV9 and TRBJ1-3; possibly the D gene is TRBD1, per 5 matching bases. A distance of 14 bases separates the germline ends of V and J, which lose 3 bases and 1 base respectively. There are 16 amino acids in the CDR3, from cysteine to phenylalanine inclusive. Just CDR3 DNA is preserved here, 48 bases in frame from base 1. For CDR1 and CDR2, the germline V gene lists SGDLS and YYNGEE.